This T cell receptor beta chain is from a study of shared clonotypes between healthy human individuals (dated by TCRdb to the early 2020s). Study-level background: Three men and a couple of women, aged 18 to 49 years, made up the cohort. Blood TCR repertoires of five healthy adults were deeply sequenced to estimate repertoire size and the extent of clonotype sharing between individuals. Each donor's leukapheresis produced roughly between roughly 0.85 and 9.5 billion PBMCs. Per donor, three plates each were used for CD4 naive and CD4 memory, two for CD8 naive, and one for CD8 memory. To increase sequencing depth and limit assay-specific biases, different laboratories used diverse techniques to prepare libraries and sequence TCR repertoires.

General findings and caveats noted by the study authors: Rarefaction of sorted-subset datasets indicated incomplete sequencing despite the large sequencing depth. Sharing across several donors was observed for about 5% of naive CD4, less than 4% of naive CD8, over 2% of memory CD4, and less than 0.45% of memory CD8 clonotypes. Clonotypes shared by all four sorted-subset donors showed higher generation probabilities than non-shared clonotypes. Pairwise subsampling led to the expectation that sequencing depth would affect the degree of clonotype sharing among donors. Larger estimated clonotype richness was generally found for naive subsets than for memory subsets. Sampling was restricted to blood, and TCR repertoires in tissues likely differ from the TCR repertoires found in blood. The small number of donors limited the genetic and exposure-history diversity represented.

Using the deep immunoSEQ assay, multiplex PCR amplified TCR CDR3 regions from genomic DNA. Extracted genomic DNA from each cell subset was spread evenly across all wells of several immunoSEQ 96-well plates, with each plate serving as a replicate. For sorted subsets, each replicate PCR was loaded with approximately 0.2 ug genomic DNA, equivalent to 25,000 to 35,000 T cell genomes. Purified libraries were measured with a Qubit 3.0 fluorometer, size-checked on a Bioanalyzer 2100, and measured again with the KAPA Library Quantification kit. A separate single-read 150-cycle Illumina NextSeq 550 flow cell was used to sequence each immunoSEQ 96-well plate. The paper's data handling went like this. Because only junctional sequences without quality scores were contained in the immunoSEQ output, filtering matching that applied to full-length reads could not be performed. To assign V/J genes and CDR3, sequences were annotated using PyIR, a Python wrapper for IgBLAST v1.9, with IMGT germline references. Any read was removed if the V/J assignment was weak (E-value above 1e-6), the CDR3 was missing, or the read contained stop codons, out-of-frame junctions, or ambiguous translated residues. V3J clonotypes were defined as sequences sharing an identical inferred V gene, J gene, and CDR3 amino acid sequence. Percentage overlap between repertoires was computed as shared unique clonotypes divided by the size of the smaller repertoire. RTK rarefaction, the Chao1 estimator, and Recon v2.1 estimates of unobserved clonotypes were used to assess repertoire richness. For all TCRbeta clonotypes obtained by the gDNA method from four donors, generation probabilities were computed with OLGA. In TCRdb, the immuneACCESS table is reduced to in-frame sequences with V and J assigned. These tables do not hold every clone; where another copy was compared, an unresolved V gene accounts for under half, and the others remain unexplained. The V and J calls and clone size come from that table; D and trimming were worked out from the DNA. Recorded for this sample are about 380,000 clones; roughly 96% of them occurred a single time. Of the sample, 0.32% is held by the ten largest clones.

Taken from the germline V gene, the CDR1 and CDR2 loops are MGHRA and YSYEKL. From cysteine to phenylalanine, the CDR3 is 15 amino acids long. Just CDR3 DNA is preserved here, 45 bases in frame from base 1. Ends trimmed: V by 1 base, J by 7 bases; bases unmatched to a gene: 7. The donors were healthy, HIV-negative adults who had no recently reported acute infections or vaccinations. Every donor was a Caucasian adult residing in Nashville, Tennessee, USA. CD8 memory samples consisted of magnetically selected CD45RO+ cells combined with CCR7-negative CD45RA+ effector memory (TemRA) cells. After blood collection by leukapheresis, PBMCs were isolated using Ficoll-Histopaque density gradient centrifugation and then cryopreserved in the vapor phase of liquid nitrogen. Analytical flow cytometry was used to check the purity and quantity of each magnetically sorted T cell population. Genomic DNA was isolated from every sorted fraction and measured by UV absorbance on a Nanodrop 2000c.

Points on this clone: The antigen it binds to is not known. Qualities for individual bases were not recorded, and no much larger clone is one base off.

The V gene is TRBV4-1 and the J gene is TRBJ1-2; 9 central nucleotides agree with TRBD1. The sequenced sample was memory CD8+ T cells sorted from blood. The cell subset or site tag for this specimen amounts to: CD45RO+ cells pooled with CCR7-negative TemRA cells. This TCR came from a man in his thirties or forties in good health. The sequence in DNA is TGCGCCAGCAGCCAAGTCTACAGGGGGCGCGGTGGCTACACCTTC. Translated, this gives CASSQVYRGRGGYTF.